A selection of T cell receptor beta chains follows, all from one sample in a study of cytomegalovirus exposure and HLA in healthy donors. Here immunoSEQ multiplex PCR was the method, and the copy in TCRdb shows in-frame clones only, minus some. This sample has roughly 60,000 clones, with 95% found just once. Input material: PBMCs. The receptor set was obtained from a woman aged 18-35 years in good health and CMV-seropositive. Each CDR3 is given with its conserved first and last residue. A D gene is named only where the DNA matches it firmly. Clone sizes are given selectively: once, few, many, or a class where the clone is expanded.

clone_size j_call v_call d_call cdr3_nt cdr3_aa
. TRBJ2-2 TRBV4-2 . TGTGCCAGTGGGGGCGGCACCGGGGAGCTGTTTTTT CASGGGTGELFF
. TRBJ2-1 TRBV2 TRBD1 TGTGCCAGCAGTGAAAAGGGGGGACAGGGGGACAATGAGCAGTTCTTC CASSEKGGQGDNEQFF
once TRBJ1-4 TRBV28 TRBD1 TGTGCCAGCAGTCGAACAGCCGGGACAGTACATGAAAAACTGTTTTTT CASSRTAGTVHEKLFF
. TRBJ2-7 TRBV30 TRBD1 TGTGCCTGGAGTGTAGGGGATTCCCGGGACAGGGGCGAGCAGTACTTC CAWSVGDSRDRGEQYF
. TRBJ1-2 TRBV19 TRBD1 TGTGCCAGTAGTAGGGACAGGGATCGTGGCTATGGCTACACCTTC CASSRDRDRGYGYTF
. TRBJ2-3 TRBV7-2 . TGTGCCAGCAGCCTCCTACAGGCTTATACGCAGTATTTT CASSLLQAYTQYF
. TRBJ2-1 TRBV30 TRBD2 TGTGCCTGGAGTGGAACTAGCGGGAGGGTTGAGCAGTTCTTC CAWSGTSGRVEQFF
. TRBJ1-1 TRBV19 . TGTGCCAGTAGCCCCCTCGTAGTGGGAGACACTGAAGCTTTCTTT CASSPLVVGDTEAFF
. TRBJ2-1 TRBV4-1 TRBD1 TGCGCCAGCAGCCCGGGACAGGGGGCGCGAAATGAGCAGTTCTTC CASSPGQGARNEQFF
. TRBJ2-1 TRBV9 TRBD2 TGTGCCAGCAGCCTTTGGCCTAGCGGGGGATCCAATGAGCAGTTCTTC CASSLWPSGGSNEQFF
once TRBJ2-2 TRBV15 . TGTGCCACCAGCAGAGGAGGGCTCGGGAACACCGGGGAGCTGTTTTTT CATSRGGLGNTGELFF
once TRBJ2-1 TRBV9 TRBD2 TGTGCCAGCAGCCCCGGACTAGCGGGAGTACGGGAGCAGTTCTTC CASSPGLAGVREQFF
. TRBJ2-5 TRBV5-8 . TGTGCCAGCCGACAAGGGGAAGGAGAGACCCAGTACTTC CASRQGEGETQYF
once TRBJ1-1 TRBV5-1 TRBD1 TGCGCCAGCAGCTTGTCCGGGACAGCGAACACTGAAGCTTTCTTT CASSLSGTANTEAFF
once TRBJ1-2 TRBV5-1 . TGCGCCAGCAGCTTGGGGCCGACAGAAGACAACTATGGCTACACCTTC CASSLGPTEDNYGYTF
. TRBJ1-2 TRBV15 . TGTGCCACCAGCAGAGATTTGGCAGGGCAGGGGCCCCAAACCTATGGCTACACCTTC CATSRDLAGQGPQTYGYTF
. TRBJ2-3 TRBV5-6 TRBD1 TGTGCCAGCAGCCAGGACAGGGGCGCAGATACGCAGTATTTT CASSQDRGADTQYF
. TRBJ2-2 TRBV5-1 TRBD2 TGCGCCAGCAGCCGCTATCTAGCGGGGGGAACCACCGGGGAGCTGTTTTTT CASSRYLAGGTTGELFF
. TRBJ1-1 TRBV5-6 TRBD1 TGTGCCAGCAGCGTAGGGACAGGAGAAGCTTTCTTT CASSVGTGEAFF
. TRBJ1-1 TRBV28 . TGTGCCAGCAGTCCTCCGGGAACCCCGAACACTGAAGCTTTCTTT CASSPPGTPNTEAFF
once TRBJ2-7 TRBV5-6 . TGTGCCAGCAGCTTGGTAGGGGGTTGGTACGAGCAGTACTTC CASSLVGGWYEQYF
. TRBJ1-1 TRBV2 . TGTGCCAGCAAACCGACAGGTAACACTGAAGCTTTCTTT CASKPTGNTEAFF
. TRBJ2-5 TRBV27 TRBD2 TGTGCCAGCAGTCACCAACGGACTAGCGGGGGGCCAAACCAAGAGACCCAGTACTTC CASSHQRTSGGPNQETQYF
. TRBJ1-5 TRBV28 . TGTGCCAGCAGTTTGAGGACAGAGGCTAGCAATCAGCCCCAGCATTTT CASSLRTEASNQPQHF
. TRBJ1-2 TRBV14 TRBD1 TGTGCCAGCAGCCAAGAACAGGGGTTTTATGGCTACACCTTC CASSQEQGFYGYTF
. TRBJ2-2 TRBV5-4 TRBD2 TGTGCCAGCAAAGCGGGATACACCGGGGAGCTGTTTTTT CASKAGYTGELFF
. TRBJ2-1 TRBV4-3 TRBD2 TGCGCCAGCAGCCGATCCCCTAGCGGGGGGTATGAGCAGTTCTTC CASSRSPSGGYEQFF
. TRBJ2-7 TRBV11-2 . TGTGCCAGCAGCTTAAGGGTCCCTAGCCCCTACGAGCAGTACTTC CASSLRVPSPYEQYF
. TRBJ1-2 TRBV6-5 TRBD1 TGTGCCAGCACCAAGGGGGCGCCGACGGGCTACACCTTC CASTKGAPTGYTF
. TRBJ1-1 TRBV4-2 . TGTGCCAGCAGCCAAGGGAGGGCTGCCGACAACACTGAAGCTTTCTTT CASSQGRAADNTEAFF
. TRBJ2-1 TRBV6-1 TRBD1 TGTGCCAGCAGGGCAGGGGGTATCGCATACAATGAGCAGTTCTTC CASRAGGIAYNEQFF
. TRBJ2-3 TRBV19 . TGTGCCAGTAGTATCTCTAGCGTGAGCACAGATACGCAGTATTTT CASSISSVSTDTQYF
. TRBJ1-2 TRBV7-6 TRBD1 TGTGCCAGCAGCTCCTACAGGGGAGTGGGCTATGGCTACACCTTC CASSSYRGVGYGYTF
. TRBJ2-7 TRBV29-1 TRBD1 TGCAGCGTTGAAGCAGGACAGGGGTCGGACGAGCAGTACTTC CSVEAGQGSDEQYF
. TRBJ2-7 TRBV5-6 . TGTGCCAGCATCCGCCTAGGTGTTCCGGGAAGGGCCGAGCAGTACTTC CASIRLGVPGRAEQYF
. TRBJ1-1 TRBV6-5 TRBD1 TGTGCCAGCAGCCGGACCGGGACAGGGAGCACTGAAGCTTTCTTT CASSRTGTGSTEAFF
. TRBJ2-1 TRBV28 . TGTGCCAGCAGTTTAAGGCGGGGGCCCTACAATGAGCAGTTCTTC CASSLRRGPYNEQFF
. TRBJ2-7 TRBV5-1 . TGCGCCAGCAGCTTGGCCGGGGTAGCGGCCTACGAGCAGTACTTC CASSLAGVAAYEQYF
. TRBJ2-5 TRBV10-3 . TGTGCCATCCGGGGCGGGATTCAAGAGACCCAGTACTTC CAIRGGIQETQYF
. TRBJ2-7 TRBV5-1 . TGCGCCAGCAGCTTGACAGGGTACGAGCAGTACTTC CASSLTGYEQYF
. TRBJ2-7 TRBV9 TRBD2 TGTGCCAGCAGCGCGGGGACTAGCGGGGGAGGGGAGCAGTACTTC CASSAGTSGGGEQYF
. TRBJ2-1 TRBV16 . TGTGCCAGCAGCCATATCGGCGGGGTGGCTAATGAGCAGTTCTTC CASSHIGGVANEQFF
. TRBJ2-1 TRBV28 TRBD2 TGTGCCAGCAGTTTGTCGGGAGGACTAGCGGCCTACAATGAGCAGTTCTTC CASSLSGGLAAYNEQFF
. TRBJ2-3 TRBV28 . TGTGCCAGCAGTCGCGGGTGGCCAGATACGCAGTATTTT CASSRGWPDTQYF
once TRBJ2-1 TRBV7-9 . TGTGCCAGCAGATCAAACAACGGGGAGCAGTTCTTC CASRSNNGEQFF
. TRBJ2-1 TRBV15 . TGTGCCACCAGCAACGAGGGGGTAGCGAGGCTCAGTGAGCAGTTCTTC CATSNEGVARLSEQFF
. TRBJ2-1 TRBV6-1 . TGTGCCAGCACCGGCGACACTTACTCCTACAATGAGCAGTTCTTC CASTGDTYSYNEQFF
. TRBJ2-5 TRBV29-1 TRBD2 TGCAGCGTTGAGTTACTAGCGGGACCCCAAGAGACCCAGTACTTC CSVELLAGPQETQYF
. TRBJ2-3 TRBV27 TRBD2 TGTGCCAGCAGTTTAAATAGCGGGGGCCAAGCGTTCTATCCTAGCACAGATACGCAGTATTTT CASSLNSGGQAFYPSTDTQYF
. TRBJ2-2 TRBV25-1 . TGTGCCAGCAGTGAGGCAGGGGCGAACGGGGAGCTGTTTTTT CASSEAGANGELFF
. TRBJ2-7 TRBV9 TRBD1 TGTGCCAGCAGCGCCGGGACAGCCTCCGAGCAGTACTTC CASSAGTASEQYF
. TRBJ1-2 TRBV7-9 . TGTGCCAGCAGCCTTGGACAACTTAACTATGGCTACACCTTC CASSLGQLNYGYTF
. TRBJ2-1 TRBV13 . TGTGCCAGCAGCTTCCCCTCAGGGATCAATGAGCAGTTCTTC CASSFPSGINEQFF
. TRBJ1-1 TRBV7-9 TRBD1 TGTGCCAGCAGCTTCTCGGGGACAGGGTATGGGGACACTGAAGCTTTCTTT CASSFSGTGYGDTEAFF
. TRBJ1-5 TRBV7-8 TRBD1 TGTGCCAGCACCCCCGGGACAGGGGGCAATCAGCCCCAGCATTTT CASTPGTGGNQPQHF
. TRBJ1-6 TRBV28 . TGTGCCAGCAGTTCCTCATCCGTCGACTATTCACCCCTCCACTTT CASSSSSVDYSPLHF
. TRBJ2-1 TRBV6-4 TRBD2 TGTGCCAGCAGTGTTGGACCGGGACTAGGGGTCGACAATGAGCAGTTCTTC CASSVGPGLGVDNEQFF
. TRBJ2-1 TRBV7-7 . TGTGCCAGCAGCTTAGCAAGGACTGGAGAGCAGTTCTTC CASSLARTGEQFF
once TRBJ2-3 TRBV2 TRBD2 TGTGCCAGCACCCCGGGACTAGCGGGTGTTGGTTGGGATACGCAGTATTTT CASTPGLAGVGWDTQYF